The present entry profiles one T cell receptor (beta chain) with its context. This clonotype has a handful of counts. Its antigen is currently not known. Base qualities are not recorded, but no much larger clone differs from it by a single base. The data belong to a study of CD8 T cells in ankylosing spondylitis (dated by TCRdb to about 2017). Looking at the study overall: The study set out to find disease-linked TCR variants by profiling T cell receptor beta repertoires in ankylosing spondylitis patients and healthy donors. The whole study cohort included 108 healthy donors and 25 ankylosing spondylitis patients. Peripheral blood was sampled, and synovial fluid was additionally collected from ankylosing spondylitis patients.

TCRdb shows the sequencer as Illumina HiSeq 2500. TCR beta libraries were prepared by quantitative 5'-RACE with molecular barcodes. The published analysis was carried out like this. A new computational method, built on a probabilistic model of VDJ rearrangement, was used to identify disease-linked TCR variants. The public sequencing data were trimmed at Q25 with fastp and processed into clonotypes with MiXCR by TCRdb, which kept only in-frame beta chains. Every CDR3 protein is listed once, alongside the most common genes and DNA of its rows. What appears here as the V and J calls and clone size reflects TCRdb's work, not the paper's. The sample table holds 450,000 to 550,000 distinct CDR3 sequences, of which over 4% were seen once. The ten biggest clones cover around 3.6% of the sample. General conclusions and limits of the study: The disease-linked clones were reported as significantly enriched in matched synovial fluid samples from ankylosing spondylitis patients. In peripheral blood, the disease-linked clones were found at relatively low frequencies and had a CD8+ phenotype. A TCR beta motif of 7 or 8 highly homologous amino acid variants appeared characteristic of blood from ankylosing spondylitis patients. Some motif variants had previously been reported in the synovial fluid and blood of reactive arthritis patients, which suggests shared mechanisms of disease initiation.

Trimming at the junction amounts to 1 base on V and 7 bases on J, and the germline ends lie 10 bases apart. For CDR1 and CDR2, the germline V gene (reference sequence) lists LGHDT and YNNKEL. There are 14 amino acids in the CDR3, from cysteine to phenylalanine inclusive. CDR3 DNA only is kept here, 42 bases in frame from base 1. This TCR came from a male donor with ankylosing spondylitis. Material for sequencing was blood, either unsorted or a sorted T cell fraction (not recorded which). The sequence links TRBV3-1 to TRBJ1-4; the D gene is perhaps TRBD1, on 5 matching bases. In nucleotide form, the sequence is TGTGCCAGCAGCCAAGGCGGTGGGGGTGAAAAACTGTTTTTT. Its amino acids are CASSQGGGGEKLFF.